Listed below are T cell receptor beta chains from one sample, sequenced in a study of cytomegalovirus exposure and HLA in healthy donors. The data were produced by immunoSEQ multiplex PCR, yet TCRdb's version contains in-frame clones alone and is incomplete. Of tens of thousands of clones listed, roughly 80% are singletons. Sequencing was carried out using PBMCs. The receptors were sampled from a man aged 45-65 years in good health and CMV-seropositive. Each CDR3 is given with its conserved first and last residue. Each record gives: V gene, D gene, J gene, clone size, CDR3 DNA, CDR3 protein. The D gene is left open where the match is weak. Size tells how often a clone was seen (once, few, many) or the class of an expanded clone, and some rows leave it out.

TRBV18	.	TRBJ1-2	.	TGTGCCAGCTCACGTGCTGGGACTCGAGGGGACTATGGCTACACCTTC	CASSRAGTRGDYGYTF
TRBV6-1	.	TRBJ2-7	.	TGTGCCAGCAGTGTTACCTTTGGCCGCGAGCAGTACTTC	CASSVTFGREQYF
TRBV19	TRBD1	TRBJ2-2	.	TGTGCCAGTAGTATACACAGGGGAAACACCGGGGAGCTGTTTTTT	CASSIHRGNTGELFF
TRBV6-1	TRBD1	TRBJ2-7	.	TGTGCCAGCAGTCCTTGGGACAGTTACTCCTACGAGCAGTACTTC	CASSPWDSYSYEQYF
TRBV19	.	TRBJ1-4	.	TGTGCCAGTAGTATAGACAGGGCGACAACTTCAACTAATGAAAAACTGTTTTTT	CASSIDRATTSTNEKLFF
TRBV6-5	.	TRBJ2-7	once	TGTGCCAGCACCTCCGGGGGAGTATCCTACGAGCAGTACTTC	CASTSGGVSYEQYF
TRBV7-9	TRBD1	TRBJ1-1	once	TGTGCCAGCAGCTTGCAGGGGGGTATGAACACTGAAGCTTTCTTT	CASSLQGGMNTEAFF
TRBV5-4	.	TRBJ2-1	.	TGTGCCAGCAGCGTCGGGATAGCGGAGAACAATGAGCAGTTCTTC	CASSVGIAENNEQFF
TRBV5-1	TRBD1	TRBJ1-4	.	TGCGCCAGCAGCCCTAGACAGGGCCCTGAAAAACTGTTTTTT	CASSPRQGPEKLFF
TRBV7-2	TRBD2	TRBJ2-7	.	TGTGCCAGCAGCTCTCCCCTCACTAGCGGAGGGGTTGATCCCTACGAGCAGTACTTC	CASSSPLTSGGVDPYEQYF
TRBV2	.	TRBJ1-1	.	TGTGCCAGCAGTCGGGACATCTCTGAAGCTTTCTTT	CASSRDISEAFF
TRBV4-2	TRBD1	TRBJ1-6	few	TGTGCCAGCAGCCCCACAGGGGATTATTCACCCCTCCACTTT	CASSPTGDYSPLHF
TRBV5-5	TRBD1	TRBJ2-7	.	TGTGCCAGCAGCTTTATACAACAGGGGGCGTTTATCTACGAGCAGTACTTC	CASSFIQQGAFIYEQYF